This T cell receptor beta chain was identified in a study of graft-versus-host responses after intestinal transplantation. Across the whole study: Anti-thymocyte globulin induction, then tacrolimus and steroids for two to four years, went to all recipients. Broader study findings: Graft-donor T cell macrochimerism coincided with high graft-versus-host to host-versus-graft clonal ratios in allografts.

CDR1 and CDR2 from the germline V gene are SGHAT and FQNNGV. This CDR3 spans 15 amino acids. Trimming removed 0 bases from V and 7 bases from J; junction bases left unmatched: 5. Comments on this clone: Its target is unknown.

This table comes from immunoSEQ multiplex PCR, and its TCRdb copy is limited to in-frame clones, with some not included. Of about 47,000 clones listed, approximately 95% were seen once; the top ten hold around 0.23%. The rearrangement uses TRBV11-2 and TRBJ2-5; 10 nucleotides align to TRBD2. This specimen was unstimulated CD8+ T cells sorted from spleen or lymph node cells, taken before transplant. The sequence was collected from a human donor who was the organ donor for an intestinal transplant. CDR3 in amino acids: CASSLEASGGGTQYF. DNA for the CDR3: TGTGCCAGCAGCTTAGAGGCTAGCGGGGGTGGGACCCAGTACTTC.